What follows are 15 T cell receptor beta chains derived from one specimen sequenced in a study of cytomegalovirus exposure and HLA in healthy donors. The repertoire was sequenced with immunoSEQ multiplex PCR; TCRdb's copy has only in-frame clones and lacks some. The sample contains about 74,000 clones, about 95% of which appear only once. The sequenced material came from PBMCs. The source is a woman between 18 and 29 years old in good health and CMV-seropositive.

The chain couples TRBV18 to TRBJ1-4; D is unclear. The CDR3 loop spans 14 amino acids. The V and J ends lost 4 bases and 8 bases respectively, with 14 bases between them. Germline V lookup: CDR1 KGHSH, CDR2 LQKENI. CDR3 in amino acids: CASSLGRLGEKLFF. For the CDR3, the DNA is TGTGCCAGCTCACTAGGCAGGTTGGGCGAAAAACTGTTTTTT.

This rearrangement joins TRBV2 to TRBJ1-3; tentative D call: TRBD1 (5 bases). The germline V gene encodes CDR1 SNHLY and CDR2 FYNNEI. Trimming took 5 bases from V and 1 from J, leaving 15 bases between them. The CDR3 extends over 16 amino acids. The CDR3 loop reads CASSIDSILSGNTIYF. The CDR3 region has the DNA TGTGCCAGCAGTATCGACAGCATTCTTTCTGGAAACACCATATATTTT. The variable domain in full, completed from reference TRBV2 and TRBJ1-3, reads EPEVTQTPSHQVTQMGQEVILRCVPISNHLYFYWYRQILGQKVEFLVSFYNNEISEKSEIFDDQFSVERPDGSNFTLKIRSTKLEDSAMYFCASSIDSILSGNTIYFGEGSWLTVV.

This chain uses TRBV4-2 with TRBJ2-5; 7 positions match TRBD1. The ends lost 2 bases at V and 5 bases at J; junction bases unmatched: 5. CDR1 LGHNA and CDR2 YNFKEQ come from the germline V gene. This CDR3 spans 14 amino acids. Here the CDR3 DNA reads TGTGCCAGCAGCCAACAAGGGGGCGGGGAGACCCAGTACTTC. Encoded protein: CASSQQGGGETQYF.

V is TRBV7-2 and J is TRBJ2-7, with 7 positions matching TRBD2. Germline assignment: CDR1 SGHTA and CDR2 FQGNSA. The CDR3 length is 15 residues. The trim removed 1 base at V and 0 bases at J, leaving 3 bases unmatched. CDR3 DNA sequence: TGTGCCAGCAGCTTAGATCTAGCGGTCTCCTACGAGCAGTACTTC. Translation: CASSLDLAVSYEQYF.

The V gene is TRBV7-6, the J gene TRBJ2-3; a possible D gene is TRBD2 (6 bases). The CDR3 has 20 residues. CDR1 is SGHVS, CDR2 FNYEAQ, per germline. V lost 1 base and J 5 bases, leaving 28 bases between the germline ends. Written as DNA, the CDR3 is TGTGCCAGCAGCTTAGAAAAAGGGGAAAGACCCGTCGGAGGGGAAGATACGCAGTATTTT. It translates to CASSLEKGERPVGGEDTQYF.

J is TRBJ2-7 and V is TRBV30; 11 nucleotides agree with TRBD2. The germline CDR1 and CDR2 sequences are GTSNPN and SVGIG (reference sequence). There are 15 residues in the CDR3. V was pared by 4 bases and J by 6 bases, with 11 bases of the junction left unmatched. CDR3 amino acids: CAWTLLTSGRSEQYF. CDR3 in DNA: TGTGCCTGGACCCTACTAACTAGCGGGAGAAGCGAGCAGTACTTC.

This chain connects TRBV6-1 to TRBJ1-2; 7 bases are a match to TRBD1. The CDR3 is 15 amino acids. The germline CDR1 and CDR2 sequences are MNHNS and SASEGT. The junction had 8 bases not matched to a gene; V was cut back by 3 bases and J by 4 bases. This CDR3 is CASSESRQGVYGYTF. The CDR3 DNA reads TGTGCCAGCAGTGAGTCAAGACAGGGTGTCTATGGCTACACCTTC.

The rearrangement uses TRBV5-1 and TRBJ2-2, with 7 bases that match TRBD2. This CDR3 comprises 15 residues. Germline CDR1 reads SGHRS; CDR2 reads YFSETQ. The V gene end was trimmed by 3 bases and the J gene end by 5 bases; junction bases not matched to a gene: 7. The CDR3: CASSSRTRLTGELFF. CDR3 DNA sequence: TGCGCCAGCAGCTCACGGACTAGATTAACCGGGGAGCTGTTTTTT.

The CDR3 sequence is CASSIFRDRVYGYTF. The CDR3 DNA reads as TGTGCCAGTAGTATCTTCCGGGACAGGGTCTATGGCTACACCTTC. The chain recombines TRBV19 with TRBJ1-2, with 9 nucleotides matching TRBD1. Germline V gene sequence: CDR1 LNHDA, CDR2 SQIVND (reference sequence). V shed 3 bases and J 4 bases; nucleotides not matched to a gene: 6. The CDR3 consists of 15 residues.

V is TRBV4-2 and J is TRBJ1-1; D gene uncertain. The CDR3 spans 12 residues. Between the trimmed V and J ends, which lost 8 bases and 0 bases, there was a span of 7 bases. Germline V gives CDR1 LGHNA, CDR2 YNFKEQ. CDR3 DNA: TGTGCCAGCGAGGGAATGAACACTGAAGCTTTCTTT. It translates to CASEGMNTEAFF.

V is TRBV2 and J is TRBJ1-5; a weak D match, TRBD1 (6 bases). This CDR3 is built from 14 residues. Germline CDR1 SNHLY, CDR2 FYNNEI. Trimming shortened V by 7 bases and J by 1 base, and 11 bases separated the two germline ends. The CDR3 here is CASTKDRSNQPQHF. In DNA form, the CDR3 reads TGTGCCAGCACTAAGGACAGAAGCAATCAGCCCCAGCATTTT.

CDR3 protein: CASSVGGTPRGNEQFF. In DNA form, the CDR3 reads TGTGCCAGCAGCGTAGGGGGGACTCCTCGGGGAAATGAGCAGTTCTTC. The rearrangement joins TRBV9 to TRBJ2-1; perhaps TRBD2 as D (6 bases). Trimming took off 0 bases at V and 7 bases at J, with 17 bases between the two ends. Germline V gene lookup returns CDR1 SGDLS and CDR2 YYNGEE. This CDR3 spans 16 amino acids.

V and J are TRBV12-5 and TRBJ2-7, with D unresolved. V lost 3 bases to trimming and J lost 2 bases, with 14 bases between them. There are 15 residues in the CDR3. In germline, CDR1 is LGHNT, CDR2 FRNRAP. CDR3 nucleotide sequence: TGTGCTAGTGGTTTACCAGACAAAGCCCCCTACGAGCAGTACTTC. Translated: CASGLPDKAPYEQYF. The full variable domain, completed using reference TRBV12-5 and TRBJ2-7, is DARVTQTPRHKVTEMGQEVTMRCQPILGHNTVFWYRQTMMQGLELLAYFRNRAPLDDSGMPKDRFSAEMPDATLATLKIQPSEPRDSAVYFCASGLPDKAPYEQYFGPGTRLTVT.

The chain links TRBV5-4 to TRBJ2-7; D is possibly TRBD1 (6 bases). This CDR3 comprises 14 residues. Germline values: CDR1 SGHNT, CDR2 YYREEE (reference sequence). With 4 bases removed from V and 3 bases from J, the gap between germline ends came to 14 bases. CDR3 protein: CASSTQTGLYEQYF. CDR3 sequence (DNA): TGTGCCAGCAGCACCCAAACAGGGCTCTACGAGCAGTACTTC. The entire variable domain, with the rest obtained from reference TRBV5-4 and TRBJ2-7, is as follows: ETGVTQSPTHLIKTRGQQVTLRCSSQSGHNTVSWYQQALGQGPQFIFQYYREEENGRGNFPPRFSGLQFPNYSSELNVNALELDDSALYLCASSTQTGLYEQYFGPGTRLTVT.

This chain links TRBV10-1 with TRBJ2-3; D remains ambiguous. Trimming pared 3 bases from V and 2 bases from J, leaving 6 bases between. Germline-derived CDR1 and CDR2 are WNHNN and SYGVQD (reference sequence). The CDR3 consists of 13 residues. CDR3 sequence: CASSDRFTDTQYF. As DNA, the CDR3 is TGCGCCAGCAGTGACCGGTTCACAGATACGCAGTATTTT.